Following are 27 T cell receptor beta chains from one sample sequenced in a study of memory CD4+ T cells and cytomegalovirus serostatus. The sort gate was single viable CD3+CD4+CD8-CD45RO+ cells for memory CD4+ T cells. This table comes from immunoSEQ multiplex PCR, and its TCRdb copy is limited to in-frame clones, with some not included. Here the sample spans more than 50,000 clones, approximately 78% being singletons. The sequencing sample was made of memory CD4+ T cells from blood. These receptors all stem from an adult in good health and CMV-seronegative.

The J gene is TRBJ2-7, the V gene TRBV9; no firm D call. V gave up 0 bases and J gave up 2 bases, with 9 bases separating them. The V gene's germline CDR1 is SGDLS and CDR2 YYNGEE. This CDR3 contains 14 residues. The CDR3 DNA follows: TGTGCCAGCAGCGTAGGCGCCAGACCCTACGAGCAGTACTTC. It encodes CASSVGARPYEQYF.

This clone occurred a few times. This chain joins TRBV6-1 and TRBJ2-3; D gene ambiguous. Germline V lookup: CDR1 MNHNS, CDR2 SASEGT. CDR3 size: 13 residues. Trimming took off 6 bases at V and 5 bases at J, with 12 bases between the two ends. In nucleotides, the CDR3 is TGTGCCAGCAGACCCAGCGCCGGAGATACGCAGTATTTT. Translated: CASRPSAGDTQYF.

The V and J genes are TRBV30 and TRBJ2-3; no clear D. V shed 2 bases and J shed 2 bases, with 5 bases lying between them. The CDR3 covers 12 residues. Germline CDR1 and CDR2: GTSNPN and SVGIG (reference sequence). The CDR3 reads CAWSMATDTQYF. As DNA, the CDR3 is TGTGCCTGGAGTATGGCCACAGATACGCAGTATTTT.

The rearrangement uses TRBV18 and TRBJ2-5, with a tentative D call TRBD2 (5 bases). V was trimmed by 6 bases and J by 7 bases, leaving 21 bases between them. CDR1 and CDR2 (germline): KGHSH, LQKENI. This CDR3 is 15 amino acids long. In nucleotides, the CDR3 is TGTGCCAGCTCGGGTGAGGAGCGGACGGCAGGGACCCAGTACTTC. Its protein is CASSGEERTAGTQYF.

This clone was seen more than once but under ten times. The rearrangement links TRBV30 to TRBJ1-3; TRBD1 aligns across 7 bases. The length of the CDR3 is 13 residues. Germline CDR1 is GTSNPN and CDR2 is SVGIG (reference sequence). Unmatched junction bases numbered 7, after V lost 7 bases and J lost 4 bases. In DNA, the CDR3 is TGTGCCTCGACGAGGGGGCTCGGAAACACCATATATTTT. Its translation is CASTRGLGNTIYF.

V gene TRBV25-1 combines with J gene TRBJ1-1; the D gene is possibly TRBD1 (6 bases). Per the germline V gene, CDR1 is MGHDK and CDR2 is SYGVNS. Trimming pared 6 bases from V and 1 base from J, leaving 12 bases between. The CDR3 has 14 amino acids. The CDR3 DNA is TGTGCCAGCAGCACAGGGTTCGGGAACACTGAAGCTTTCTTT. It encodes CASSTGFGNTEAFF. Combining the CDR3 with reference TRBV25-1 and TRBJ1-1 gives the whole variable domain EADIYQTPRYLVIGTGKKITLECSQTMGHDKMYWYQQDPGMELHLIHYSYGVNSTEKGDLSSESTVSRIRTEHFPLTLESARPSHTSQYLCASSTGFGNTEAFFGQGTRLTVV.

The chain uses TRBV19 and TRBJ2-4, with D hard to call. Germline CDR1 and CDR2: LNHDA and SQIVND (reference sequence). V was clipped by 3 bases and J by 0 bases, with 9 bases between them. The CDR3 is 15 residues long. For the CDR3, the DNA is TGTGCCAGTAGTATGACATCGCTAGCCAAAAACATTCAGTACTTC. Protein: CASSMTSLAKNIQYF.

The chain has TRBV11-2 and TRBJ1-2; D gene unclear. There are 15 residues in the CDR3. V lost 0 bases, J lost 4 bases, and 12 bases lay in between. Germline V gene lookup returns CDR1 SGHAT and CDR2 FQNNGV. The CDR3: CASSLDRVTGYGYTF. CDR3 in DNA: TGTGCCAGCAGCTTAGACCGGGTAACGGGCTATGGCTACACCTTC.

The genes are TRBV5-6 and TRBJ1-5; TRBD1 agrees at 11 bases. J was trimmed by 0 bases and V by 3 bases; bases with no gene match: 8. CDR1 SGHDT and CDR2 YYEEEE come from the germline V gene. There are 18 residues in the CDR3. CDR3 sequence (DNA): TGTGCCAGCAGCTCAAGAGGACAGGGGGCTAATAGCAATCAGCCCCAGCATTTT. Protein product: CASSSRGQGANSNQPQHF.

The CDR3 is CASSEGFHGNTIYF. The CDR3 coding sequence is TGTGCCAGCAGCGAGGGCTTCCATGGAAACACCATATATTTT. V gene TRBV6-1 combines with J gene TRBJ1-3; D is unclear. The CDR3 spans 14 residues. Germline V gives CDR1 MNHNS, CDR2 SASEGT. The V gene lost 6 bases and the J gene lost 3 bases, with 12 bases spanning the gap.

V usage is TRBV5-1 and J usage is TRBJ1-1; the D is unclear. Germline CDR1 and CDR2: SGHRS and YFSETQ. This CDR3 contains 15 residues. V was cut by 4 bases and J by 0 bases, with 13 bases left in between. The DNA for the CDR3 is TGCGCCAGCAGCCCGGCCGGAGGTCTGAACACTGAAGCTTTCTTT. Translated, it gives CASSPAGGLNTEAFF. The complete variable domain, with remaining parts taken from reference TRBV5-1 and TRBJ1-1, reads KAGVTQTPRYLIKTRGQQVTLSCSPISGHRSVSWYQQTPGQGLQFLFEYFSETQRNKGNFPGRFSGRQFSNSRSEMNVSTLELGDSALYLCASSPAGGLNTEAFFGQGTRLTVV.

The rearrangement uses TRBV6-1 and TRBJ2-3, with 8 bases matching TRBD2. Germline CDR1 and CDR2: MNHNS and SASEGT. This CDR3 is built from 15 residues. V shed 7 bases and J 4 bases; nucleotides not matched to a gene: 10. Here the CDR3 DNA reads TGTGCCAGCACCCTCGGGGGGGGGCAAGCAGATACGCAGTATTTT. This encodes CASTLGGGQADTQYF.

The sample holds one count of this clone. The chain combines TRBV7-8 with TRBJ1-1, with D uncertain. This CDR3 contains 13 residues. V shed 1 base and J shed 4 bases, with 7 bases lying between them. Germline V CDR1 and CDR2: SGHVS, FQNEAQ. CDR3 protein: CASSLGLGTEAFF. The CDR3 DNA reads TGTGCCAGCAGCTTAGGGCTCGGCACTGAAGCTTTCTTT.

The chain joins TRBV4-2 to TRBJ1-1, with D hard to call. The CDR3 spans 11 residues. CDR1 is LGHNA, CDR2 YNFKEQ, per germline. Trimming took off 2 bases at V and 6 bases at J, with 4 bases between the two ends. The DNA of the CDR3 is TGTGCCAGCAGCCAACGTGCTGAAGCTTTCTTT. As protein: CASSQRAEAFF.

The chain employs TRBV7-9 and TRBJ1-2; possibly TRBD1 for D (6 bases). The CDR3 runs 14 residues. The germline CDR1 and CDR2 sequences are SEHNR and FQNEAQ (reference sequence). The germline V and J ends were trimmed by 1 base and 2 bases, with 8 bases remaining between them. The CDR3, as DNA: TGTGCCAGCAGCTTAGGGACAGCAAACTATGGCTACACCTTC. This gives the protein CASSLGTANYGYTF.

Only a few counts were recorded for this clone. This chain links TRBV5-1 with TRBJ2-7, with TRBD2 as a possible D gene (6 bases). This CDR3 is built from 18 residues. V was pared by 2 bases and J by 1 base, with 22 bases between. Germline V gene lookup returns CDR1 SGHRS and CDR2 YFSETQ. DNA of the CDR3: TGCGCCAGCAGCTTCCCCAGATCGGAGGGAGAGAAGTCCTACGAGCAGTACTTC. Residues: CASSFPRSEGEKSYEQYF.

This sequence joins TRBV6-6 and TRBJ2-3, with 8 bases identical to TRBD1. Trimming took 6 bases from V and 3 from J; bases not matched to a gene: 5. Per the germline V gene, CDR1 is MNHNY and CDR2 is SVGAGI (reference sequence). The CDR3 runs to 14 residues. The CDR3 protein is CASRTGGRTDTQYF. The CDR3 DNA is TGTGCCAGCAGAACAGGGGGAAGGACAGATACGCAGTATTTT.

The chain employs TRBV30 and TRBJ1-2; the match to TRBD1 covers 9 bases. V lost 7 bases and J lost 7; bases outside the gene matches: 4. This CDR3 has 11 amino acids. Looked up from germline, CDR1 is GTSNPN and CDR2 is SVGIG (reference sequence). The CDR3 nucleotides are TGTGCCTCAAAACAGGGGGCTGGCTACACCTTC. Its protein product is CASKQGAGYTF.

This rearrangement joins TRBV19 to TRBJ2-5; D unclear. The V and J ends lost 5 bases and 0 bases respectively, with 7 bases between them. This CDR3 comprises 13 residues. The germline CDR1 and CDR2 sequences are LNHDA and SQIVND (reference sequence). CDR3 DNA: TGTGCCAGTAGTTTGGGGAACCAAGAGACCCAGTACTTC. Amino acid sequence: CASSLGNQETQYF.

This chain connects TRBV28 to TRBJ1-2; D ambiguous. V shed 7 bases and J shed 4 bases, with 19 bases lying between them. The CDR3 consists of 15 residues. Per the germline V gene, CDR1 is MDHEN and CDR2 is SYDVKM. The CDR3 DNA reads TGTGCCAGCAACTCTCCTGGCGGCAGCATCTATGGCTACACCTTC. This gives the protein CASNSPGGSIYGYTF.

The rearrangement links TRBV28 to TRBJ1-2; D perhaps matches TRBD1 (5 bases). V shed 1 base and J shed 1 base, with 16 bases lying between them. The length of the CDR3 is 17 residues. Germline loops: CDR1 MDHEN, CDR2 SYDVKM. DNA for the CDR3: TGTGCCAGCAGTTTATCGCAGGGAATAAACCTTAACTATGGCTACACCTTC. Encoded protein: CASSLSQGINLNYGYTF.

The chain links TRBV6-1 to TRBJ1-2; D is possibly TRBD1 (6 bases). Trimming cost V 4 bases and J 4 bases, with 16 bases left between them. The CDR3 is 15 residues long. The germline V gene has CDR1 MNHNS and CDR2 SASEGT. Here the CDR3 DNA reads TGTGCCAGCAGTGCTACAGGGAATGTACGCTATGGCTACACCTTC. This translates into CASSATGNVRYGYTF.

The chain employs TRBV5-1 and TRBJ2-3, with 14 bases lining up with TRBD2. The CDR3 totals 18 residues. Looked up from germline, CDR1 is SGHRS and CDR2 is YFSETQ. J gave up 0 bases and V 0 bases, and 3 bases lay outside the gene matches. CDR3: CASSLVGLAGVSTDTQYF. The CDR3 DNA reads TGCGCCAGCAGCTTGGTGGGACTAGCGGGGGTAAGCACAGATACGCAGTATTTT.

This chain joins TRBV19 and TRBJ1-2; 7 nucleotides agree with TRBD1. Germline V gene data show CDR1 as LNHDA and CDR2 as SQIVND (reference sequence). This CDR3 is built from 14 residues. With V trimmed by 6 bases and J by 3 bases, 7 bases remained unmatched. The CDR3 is CASSRQGPHYGYTF. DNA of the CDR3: TGTGCCAGTAGCCGACAGGGTCCTCACTATGGCTACACCTTC.

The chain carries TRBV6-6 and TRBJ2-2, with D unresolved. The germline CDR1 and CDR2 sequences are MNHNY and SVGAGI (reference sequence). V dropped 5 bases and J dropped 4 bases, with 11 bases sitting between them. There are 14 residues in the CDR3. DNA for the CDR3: TGTGCCAGCAGTATCCGGGCCGGCACCGGGGAGCTGTTTTTT. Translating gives CASSIRAGTGELFF.

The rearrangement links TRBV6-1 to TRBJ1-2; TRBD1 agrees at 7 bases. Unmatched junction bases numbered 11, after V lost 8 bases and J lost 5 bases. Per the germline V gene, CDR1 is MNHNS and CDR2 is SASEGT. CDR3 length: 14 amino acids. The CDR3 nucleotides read TGTGCCAGCCGCATAGGAGGGGGCCGATATGGCTACACCTTC. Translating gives CASRIGGGRYGYTF.

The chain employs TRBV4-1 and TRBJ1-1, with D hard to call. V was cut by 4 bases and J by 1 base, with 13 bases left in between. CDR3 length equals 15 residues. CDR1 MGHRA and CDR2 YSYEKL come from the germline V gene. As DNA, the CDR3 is TGCGCCAGCAGCCGAAGCCCCATGGAGAACACTGAAGCTTTCTTT. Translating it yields CASSRSPMENTEAFF.